These 18 T cell receptor beta chains originate from one sample sequenced in a study of blood T cell repertoires in COVID-19. Generated by immunoSEQ multiplex PCR, the TCRdb table keeps only in-frame clones and is missing some. The sample shows a few hundred thousand clones, 87% of them seen only once. What was sequenced was peripheral blood. The receptors were gathered from a young woman who had recovered from COVID-19.

The chain employs TRBV7-6 and TRBJ2-7, with TRBD1 identical over 9 bases. The CDR3 is 15 residues long. Germline V lookup: CDR1 SGHVS, CDR2 FNYEAQ. Losses at the gene ends were 5 bases for V and 1 base for J; bases not matched to a gene: 6. CDR3 protein: CASSRQGGRSYEQYF. The CDR3, as DNA: TGTGCCAGCAGCCGACAGGGGGGGCGATCCTACGAGCAGTACTTC.

The chain carries TRBV29-1 and TRBJ2-3; 11 positions match TRBD2. Germline lookup yields CDR1 SQVTM and CDR2 ANQGSEA. Unmatched junction bases numbered 6, after V lost 7 bases and J lost 3 bases. This CDR3 has 14 residues. The chain's CDR3 is CSGGLADFTDTQYF. In nucleotides, the CDR3 is TGCAGCGGGGGACTAGCGGATTTTACAGATACGCAGTATTTT.

The chain's CDR3 is CASSYSPGQQLEAFF. DNA of the CDR3: TGTGCCAGCAGTTACTCTCCGGGACAGCAACTTGAAGCTTTCTTT. The chain has TRBV6-2 or TRBV6-3 and TRBJ1-1; TRBD1 matches 7 bases. Losses at the gene ends were 0 bases for V and 7 bases for J; bases not matched to a gene: 8. This CDR3 contains 15 residues. CDR1 is MNHEY and CDR2 is SVGEGT in the germline V gene.

V is TRBV21-1 and J is TRBJ2-1; the tabulated D call, TRBD2, remains unverified against the DNA. TRBV21-1 represents a pseudogene. This CDR3 has 18 residues. The CDR3 spells CASSKKKKRESSYNEQFF. Here the CDR3 DNA reads TGTGCCAGCAGCAAAAAAAAGAAGCGGGAGAGCTCCTACAATGAGCAGTTCTTC.

With regard to this clone: Additional DNA sequences in this sample encode the identical CDR3. The chain is built from TRBV5-5 and TRBJ2-7; TRBD2 matches 7 bases. J lost 4 bases, V lost 3 bases, and 1 base had no gene match. This CDR3 spans 12 amino acids. The germline gives CDR1 SGHKS, CDR2 YYEKEE (reference sequence). For the CDR3, the DNA is TGTGCCAGCAGCTCAGCGGGGTACGAGCAGTACTTC. Its translation is CASSSAGYEQYF.

V and J are TRBV29-1 and TRBJ2-6; D ambiguous. Germline V gives CDR1 SQVTM, CDR2 ANQGSEA. This CDR3 is built from 12 residues. V was clipped by 3 bases and J by 3 bases, with 3 bases between them. Here the CDR3 DNA reads TGCAGCGTTGACGTTGGGGCCAACGTCCTGACTTTC. This translates into CSVDVGANVLTF.

This clone was recorded only once. The chain carries TRBV30 and TRBJ2-3; 14 positions agree with TRBD2. The germline V gene has CDR1 GTSNPN and CDR2 SVGIG (reference sequence). Trimming cost V 6 bases and J 7 bases; bases outside gene matches: 3. The CDR3 covers 13 residues. This chain's CDR3 is CACGTSGRYTQYF. CDR3 DNA: TGTGCCTGTGGGACTAGCGGGAGATATACGCAGTATTTT.

The chain links TRBV19 to TRBJ2-2, with D possibly matching TRBD2 (6 bases). Germline V gives CDR1 LNHDA, CDR2 SQIVND (reference sequence). The length of the CDR3 is 16 residues. The V and J ends lost 4 bases and 2 bases respectively, with 14 bases between them. CDR3 amino acids: CASSSELAGNTGELFF. The CDR3 DNA follows: TGTGCCAGTAGTAGCGAACTAGCAGGAAACACCGGGGAGCTGTTTTTT.

The chain joins TRBV2 to TRBJ1-2; D is possibly TRBD1 (5 bases). The CDR3 runs 12 residues. Germline values: CDR1 SNHLY, CDR2 FYNNEI. Deletions cut 10 bases from V and 6 bases from J, with 15 bases between. Written as DNA, the CDR3 is TGTGCCAACCTATTGGGGCAGAATGGCTACACCTTC. It codes for CANLLGQNGYTF.

The chain is built from TRBV5-1 and TRBJ2-6; the D is unclear. Between the trimmed V and J ends, which lost 0 bases and 0 bases, there was a span of 10 bases. The germline V gene has CDR1 SGHRS and CDR2 YFSETQ. This CDR3 is 17 amino acids long. CDR3 loop: CASSLEPVLSGANVLTF. In nucleotides, the CDR3 is TGCGCCAGCAGCTTGGAGCCGGTGCTCTCTGGGGCCAACGTCCTGACTTTC. Based on the CDR3 plus reference TRBV5-1 and TRBJ2-6, the full variable domain is KAGVTQTPRYLIKTRGQQVTLSCSPISGHRSVSWYQQTPGQGLQFLFEYFSETQRNKGNFPGRFSGRQFSNSRSEMNVSTLELGDSALYLCASSLEPVLSGANVLTFGAGSRLTVL.

The chain employs TRBV6-5 and TRBJ1-6; a weak D match, TRBD1 (6 bases). CDR1 and CDR2 (germline): MNHEY, SVGAGI. Trimming cost V 6 bases and J 9 bases, with 18 bases left between them. CDR3 length equals 15 residues. DNA for the CDR3: TGTGCCAGCAGGGGGCCTGGGGGCGTAAGTTCACCCCTCCACTTT. Its protein is CASRGPGGVSSPLHF.

The chain has TRBV3-1 (or the pseudogene TRBV3-2) and TRBJ2-5, with TRBD2 as a possible D gene (6 bases). Germline CDR1 and CDR2: LGHDT and YNNKEL (reference sequence). The V end was cut by 4 bases, the J end by 6 bases, with 18 bases between. This CDR3 contains 15 residues. The CDR3 spells CASSLLRDLEKTQYF. The CDR3 DNA sequence: TGTGCCAGCAGCCTGTTGCGGGATCTTGAAAAGACCCAGTACTTC.

This sequence joins TRBV7-8 and TRBJ1-4; TRBD1 agrees at 7 bases. Trimming at V came to 5 bases and at J to 5 bases, leaving 8 bases not matched to a gene. Germline loops: CDR1 SGHVS, CDR2 FQNEAQ. The CDR3 sequence is 15 residues long. The CDR3 region has the DNA TGTGCCAGCAGCATTTGGACAGGAAGGAATGAAAAACTGTTTTTT. Its protein is CASSIWTGRNEKLFF.

The chain has TRBV10-1 and TRBJ2-1, with 7 bases identical to TRBD2. Germline V gives CDR1 WNHNN, CDR2 SYGVQD (reference sequence). After removal of 8 bases from V and 10 bases from J, the junction contained 14 bases not matched to a gene. This CDR3 has 14 residues. CDR3 residues: CASASNRLAPEQFF. The CDR3 DNA is TGCGCCAGCGCCTCGAACCGACTAGCACCCGAGCAGTTCTTC.

The chain is built from TRBV7-6 and TRBJ2-7; 8 bases agree with TRBD2. Germline assignment: CDR1 SGHVS and CDR2 FNYEAQ. J gave up 3 bases and V 3 bases, and 22 bases lay outside the gene matches. The CDR3 is 20 residues long. CDR3 sequence (DNA): TGTGCCAGCAGCTTCTCCCGTGAGCGGGAGCCTACGAACCAGGTCTACGAGCAGTACTTC. This translates into CASSFSREREPTNQVYEQYF.

In this sample, this clone turned up a few times. The chain carries TRBV6-5 and TRBJ1-1, with TRBD1 matching 8 bases. The junction had 7 bases not matched to a gene; V was cut back by 10 bases and J by 3 bases. Per the germline V gene, CDR1 is MNHEY and CDR2 is SVGAGI. This CDR3 is built from 13 residues. CDR3 sequence reads: CATGQEGDTEAFF. Here the CDR3 DNA reads TGTGCCACGGGACAGGAGGGTGACACTGAAGCTTTCTTT.

The rearrangement joins TRBV29-1 to TRBJ2-3, with no clear D. Germline-derived CDR1 and CDR2 are SQVTM and ANQGSEA. The V end was cut by 3 bases, the J end by 4 bases, with 8 bases between. CDR3 length equals 12 residues. CDR3 nucleotide sequence: TGCAGCGTTGAGCCAACACCAGATACGCAGTATTTT. It is translated as CSVEPTPDTQYF.

The chain is built from TRBV24-1 and TRBJ2-1; maybe TRBD2 (6 bases). Germline V gene sequence: CDR1 KGHDR, CDR2 SFDVKD. The CDR3 covers 13 residues. The V and J ends lost 5 bases and 5 bases respectively, with 9 bases between them. The CDR3 sequence: CATSGGGNNEQFF. CDR3 DNA: TGTGCCACCAGTGGGGGCGGGAACAATGAGCAGTTCTTC.